What follows are 29 T cell receptor beta chains derived from one specimen sequenced in a study of shared clonotypes between healthy human individuals. Sequencing used immunoSEQ multiplex PCR; TCRdb keeps in-frame clones, though not all of them. The table lists about 2 million clones, around 96% of them singletons. It was CD45RO-negative cells, positively selected for CCR7, that made up naive CD8 cells, with terminally differentiated effector memory CD45RA+ cells excluded. Sequencing was done on a sample of naive CD8+ T cells sorted from blood. The receptors here all came from a young man in good health.

The V gene is TRBV29-1, the J gene TRBJ1-1; D is uncertain. The CDR3 is 13 residues long. Trimming shortened V by 4 bases and J by 1 base, and 10 bases separated the two germline ends. Germline loops: CDR1 SQVTM, CDR2 ANQGSEA. CDR3 in DNA: TGCAGCGTTGTCCGGCGGCAGAACACTGAAGCTTTCTTT. Amino acid sequence: CSVVRRQNTEAFF. Full variable domain (rest looked up from reference TRBV29-1 and TRBJ1-1): SAVISQKPSRDICQRGTSLTIQCQVDSQVTMMFWYRQQPGQSLTLIATANQGSEATYESGFVIDKFPISRPNLTFSTLTVSNMSPEDSSIYLCSVVRRQNTEAFFGQGTRLTVV.

The chain employs TRBV11-2 and TRBJ2-3; D remains ambiguous. Trimming removed 5 bases from V and 2 bases from J, with 2 bases in between. Germline CDR1 SGHAT, CDR2 FQNNGV. The CDR3 is made up of 11 amino acids. The CDR3 sequence: CASSDTDTQYF. In DNA form, the CDR3 reads TGTGCCAGCAGCGACACAGATACGCAGTATTTT.

This CDR3 is CASSPLRRTNLAKNIQYF. CDR3 bases: TGTGCCAGCTCACCACTCCGAAGGACTAACTTAGCCAAAAACATTCAGTACTTC. This chain joins TRBV18 and TRBJ2-4; D may be TRBD2 (6 bases). The CDR3 extends over 18 amino acids. V was shortened by 1 base and J by 0 bases, with 16 bases between the two germline ends. CDR1 is KGHSH and CDR2 is LQKENI in the germline V gene. Full variable domain (outside the CDR3, taken from reference TRBV18 and TRBJ2-4): NAGVMQNPRHLVRRRGQEARLRCSPMKGHSHVYWYRQLPEEGLKFMVYLQKENIIDESGMPKERFSAEFPKEGPSILRIQQVVRGDSAAYFCASSPLRRTNLAKNIQYFGAGTRLSVL.

The chain uses TRBV2 and TRBJ2-1, with 11 bases fitting TRBD2. Germline V lookup: CDR1 SNHLY, CDR2 FYNNEI. With 7 bases clipped from V and 13 bases from J, the junction kept 6 bases outside the gene matches. The CDR3 sequence is 12 residues long. The CDR3 region has the DNA TGTGCCAGCACCCCACTAGCGGGGGCCCAGTTCTTC. Translating it yields CASTPLAGAQFF.

The rearrangement joins TRBV6-1 to TRBJ2-1; a possible D gene is TRBD2 (6 bases). Germline-derived CDR1 and CDR2 are MNHNS and SASEGT. V was cut by 2 bases and J by 5 bases, with 10 bases left in between. The CDR3 contains 14 residues. The DNA for the CDR3 is TGTGCCAGCAGTGAAAGAGGGAGGAACAATGAGCAGTTCTTC. Translated: CASSERGRNNEQFF.

J is TRBJ2-1 and V is TRBV27; no clear D gene. V was pared by 3 bases and J by 4 bases, with 16 bases between. CDR3 length equals 16 residues. Germline V lookup: CDR1 MNHEY, CDR2 SMNVEV (reference sequence). The CDR3 DNA is TGTGCCAGCAGTTTCATGGCCAGCCTACGTTACAATGAGCAGTTCTTC. Residues: CASSFMASLRYNEQFF.

The rearrangement joins TRBV7-6 to TRBJ1-6, with 9 bases fitting TRBD1. The CDR3 is made up of 17 amino acids. The V segment lost 1 base and the J segment 5 bases; nucleotides outside the gene matches: 6. The germline CDR1 and CDR2 sequences are SGHVS and FNYEAQ. The CDR3: CASSLGGTGWNNSPLHF. In nucleotides, the CDR3 is TGTGCCAGCAGCTTAGGGGGGACAGGGTGGAATAATTCACCCCTCCACTTT.

As to this clone: Other DNA sequences within the sample encode an identical CDR3. CDR3 loop: CASSEGTDYEQYF. CDR3 nucleotides: TGTGCCAGCAGTGAAGGGACAGACTACGAGCAGTACTTC. The chain combines TRBV6-1 with TRBJ2-7, with a weak D call TRBD1 (6 bases). The germline V gene has CDR1 MNHNS and CDR2 SASEGT. With 1 base removed from V and 3 bases from J, the gap between germline ends came to 7 bases. There are 13 residues in the CDR3.

V gene TRBV11-1 combines with J gene TRBJ1-2; D possibly corresponds to TRBD1 (5 bases). CDR3 length: 15 amino acids. Germline V lookup: CDR1 SGHAT, CDR2 FQDESV (reference sequence). V lost 5 bases to trimming and J lost 3 bases, with 16 bases between them. The CDR3 loop reads CASSPWGVTDYGYTF. CDR3 DNA: TGTGCCAGCAGCCCCTGGGGGGTGACGGACTATGGCTACACCTTC.

J is TRBJ2-7 and V is TRBV6-1; D may match TRBD1 or TRBD2 (5 bases each). CDR1 and CDR2 (germline): MNHNS, SASEGT. Trimming removed 8 bases at V and 3 bases at J, with 11 bases between. This CDR3 comprises 12 residues. CDR3 loop: CASRDGDYEQYF. CDR3 coding DNA: TGTGCCAGCCGGGACGGAGACTACGAGCAGTACTTC.

The chain carries TRBV30 and TRBJ1-5; D not certain. V was shortened by 1 base and J by 4 bases, with 5 bases between the two germline ends. The germline V gene has CDR1 GTSNPN and CDR2 SVGIG (reference sequence). This CDR3 is built from 12 residues. CDR3 nucleotide sequence: TGTGCCTGGAGTGGGGAAAATCAGCCCCAGCATTTT. Protein: CAWSGENQPQHF.

The chain is built from TRBV7-9 and TRBJ2-7, with D possibly being TRBD1 or TRBD2 (5 bases each). Between the trimmed V and J ends, which lost 2 bases and 3 bases, there was a span of 11 bases. The CDR3 extends over 14 amino acids. Germline lookup yields CDR1 SEHNR and CDR2 FQNEAQ (reference sequence). CDR3 sequence reads: CASSLLGPNYEQYF. CDR3 nucleotides: TGTGCCAGCAGCTTATTGGGACCCAACTACGAGCAGTACTTC. Filled out from reference TRBV7-9 and TRBJ2-7, the complete variable domain reads DTGVSQNPRHKITKRGQNVTFRCDPISEHNRLYWYRQTLGQGPEFLTYFQNEAQLEKSRLLSDRFSAERPKGSFSTLEIQRTEQGDSAMYLCASSLLGPNYEQYFGPGTRLTVT.

This clone was seen just once. The V call is TRBV13, the J call TRBJ1-2, with 7 bases that match TRBD1. The CDR3 runs to 15 residues. V gave up 4 bases and J gave up 4 bases; unmatched junction bases: 9. Germline V lookup: CDR1 PRHDT, CDR2 FYEKMQ (reference sequence). The CDR3 protein is CASSSESGQTYGYTF. For the CDR3, the DNA is TGTGCCAGCAGCTCTGAGTCGGGACAGACCTATGGCTACACCTTC.

Of note for this clone: The sample carries other DNA sequences with the same CDR3. The rearrangement joins TRBV5-6 to TRBJ2-7; D possibly corresponds to TRBD2 (6 bases). This CDR3 has 14 residues. Trimming left V 0 bases short and J 1 base short, with 8 bases between. Germline assignment: CDR1 SGHDT and CDR2 YYEEEE. DNA for the CDR3: TGTGCCAGCAGCTTGGGGCTAGCGTCCTACGAGCAGTACTTC. The encoded protein is CASSLGLASYEQYF. Full variable domain (rest looked up from reference TRBV5-6 and TRBJ2-7): DAGVTQSPTHLIKTRGQQVTLRCSPKSGHDTVSWYQQALGQGPQFIFQYYEEEERQRGNFPDRFSGHQFPNYSSELNVNALLLGDSALYLCASSLGLASYEQYFGPGTRLTVT.

This clone was observed once. This chain uses TRBV19 with TRBJ2-1; no reliable D call. The CDR3 has 16 amino acids. Germline lookup yields CDR1 LNHDA and CDR2 SQIVND (reference sequence). V was trimmed by 5 bases and J by 0 bases, leaving 14 bases between them. The CDR3 nucleotides are TGTGCCAGTAGTCCCCGGAGTACGAGCTCCTACAATGAGCAGTTCTTC. Translation gives CASSPRSTSSYNEQFF.

On this clone: The identical CDR3 is also encoded by other nucleotide sequences in the sample. The chain uses TRBV27 and TRBJ1-2; D is unresolved. Trimming stripped 2 bases from V and 0 bases from J, with 7 bases between. The CDR3 spans 14 residues. Looked up from germline, CDR1 is MNHEY and CDR2 is SMNVEV (reference sequence). The CDR3 DNA reads TGTGCCAGCAGTTTAAGCCAGTCTAACTATGGCTACACCTTC. This encodes CASSLSQSNYGYTF.

The chain has TRBV6-6 and TRBJ2-7, with 8 positions matching TRBD1. J lost 5 bases, V lost 8 bases, and 11 bases had no gene match. Germline assignment: CDR1 MNHNY and CDR2 SVGAGI (reference sequence). The length of the CDR3 is 14 residues. CDR3: CASGVLETGDEQYF. DNA for the CDR3: TGTGCCAGCGGGGTCCTGGAGACAGGGGACGAGCAGTACTTC.

The chain combines TRBV4-3 with TRBJ2-1; 10 bases map to TRBD2. The CDR3 is 19 amino acids. CDR1 is LGHNA, CDR2 YSLEER, per germline. V lost 0 bases and J lost 0; bases outside the gene matches: 8. The CDR3 region is CASSQEGLATDSSYNEQFF. The CDR3, as DNA: TGCGCCAGCAGCCAAGAGGGACTAGCGACCGACAGCTCCTACAATGAGCAGTTCTTC.

This clone has a handful of counts. This chain joins TRBV6-6 and TRBJ2-3, with 7 nucleotides matching TRBD2. Trimming removed 2 bases from V and 6 bases from J; junction bases left unmatched: 5. The CDR3 spans 14 residues. Germline CDR1 reads MNHNY; CDR2 reads SVGAGI (reference sequence). CDR3 DNA: TGTGCCAGCAGTTACGTGGGAGGGCTTGATACGCAGTATTTT. Translated: CASSYVGGLDTQYF.

The V gene is TRBV28, the J gene TRBJ2-2; D might be TRBD1 (6 bases). The CDR3 extends over 13 amino acids. V lost 8 bases to trimming and J lost 4 bases, with 11 bases between them. Germline CDR1 is MDHEN and CDR2 is SYDVKM. The CDR3 loop is CASGKGVTGELFF. For the CDR3, the DNA is TGTGCCAGCGGGAAGGGGGTCACCGGGGAGCTGTTTTTT.

This chain links TRBV7-9 with TRBJ1-3; a possible D gene is TRBD1 (6 bases). Looked up from germline, CDR1 is SEHNR and CDR2 is FQNEAQ (reference sequence). The V gene lost 4 bases and the J gene lost 3 bases, with 10 bases spanning the gap. The CDR3 has 14 residues. The CDR3 region is CASSYGQFGNTIYF. CDR3 nucleotides: TGTGCCAGCAGCTACGGACAGTTTGGAAACACCATATATTTT.

The rearrangement uses TRBV27 and TRBJ2-7; D is undetermined. This CDR3 comprises 14 residues. Deletions cut 5 bases from V and 3 bases from J, with 14 bases between. The germline gives CDR1 MNHEY, CDR2 SMNVEV (reference sequence). The CDR3 nucleotides are TGTGCCAGCAGTCCAGCCCAGGACGGCTACGAGCAGTACTTC. It translates to CASSPAQDGYEQYF.

About this clone itself: The same CDR3 also results from other DNA sequences found in this sample. V usage is TRBV20-1 and J usage is TRBJ2-7; no reliable D call. The CDR3 covers 11 residues. Trimming cost V 5 bases and J 3 bases, with 8 bases left between them. CDR1 and CDR2 (germline): DFQATT, SNEGSKA (reference sequence). The CDR3 spells CSAPDGYEQYF. CDR3 DNA: TGCAGTGCTCCAGACGGCTACGAGCAGTACTTC.

The chain couples TRBV15 to TRBJ2-7; the match to TRBD1 covers 7 bases. V lost 8 bases to trimming and J lost 7 bases; unmatched junction nucleotides: 11. The CDR3 is 13 amino acids. Germline values: CDR1 LNHNV, CDR2 YYDKDF (reference sequence). For the CDR3, the DNA is TGTGCCACCTCCGGGACAGCCTCTCGTGAGCAGTACTTC. Encoded protein: CATSGTASREQYF.

Note on this clone: Other DNA sequences in the sample encode the same CDR3. The chain employs TRBV30 and TRBJ1-4; maybe TRBD1 (5 bases). CDR1 is GTSNPN and CDR2 is SVGIG in the germline V gene (reference sequence). The CDR3 spans 11 residues. Trimming cost V 1 base and J 10 bases, with 7 bases left between them. CDR3 bases: TGTGCCTGGAGTGGGGGGGGAAAACTGTTTTTT. Translating it yields CAWSGGGKLFF.

The chain links TRBV6-5 to TRBJ2-5; D remains ambiguous. CDR1 is MNHEY, CDR2 SVGAGI, per germline. Trimming took 4 bases from V and 0 from J, leaving 6 bases between them. The CDR3 loop spans 13 amino acids. The CDR3 region has the DNA TGTGCCAGCAGTTCCAGGTACCAAGAGACCCAGTACTTC. Amino acids: CASSSRYQETQYF.

The V and J genes are TRBV27 and TRBJ2-7, with D perhaps matching TRBD2 (5 bases). This CDR3 spans 14 amino acids. V lost 5 bases to trimming and J lost 3 bases, with 14 bases between them. Germline CDR1 is MNHEY and CDR2 is SMNVEV (reference sequence). The CDR3 region is CASSTSDGDYEQYF. The CDR3 bases are TGTGCCAGCAGTACCTCGGACGGGGACTACGAGCAGTACTTC.

The rearrangement joins TRBV27 to TRBJ2-7, with D perhaps matching TRBD1 or TRBD2 (7 bases each). The CDR3 totals 18 residues. Per germline, CDR1 MNHEY and CDR2 SMNVEV (reference sequence). V was shortened by 3 bases and J by 5 bases, with 26 bases between the two germline ends. The CDR3 sequence: CASSFFPSRGAGGNEQYF. CDR3 coding DNA: TGTGCCAGCAGTTTCTTTCCCTCCCGGGGGGCAGGGGGGAACGAGCAGTACTTC.

The genes are TRBV11-2 and TRBJ1-6; 7 bases align to TRBD1. Germline CDR1 and CDR2: SGHAT and FQNNGV. With V trimmed by 1 base and J by 8 bases, 11 bases remained unmatched. The CDR3 spans 17 residues. CDR3 sequence reads: CASSLAPGGTDYSPLHF. CDR3 bases: TGTGCCAGCAGCTTAGCACCGGGCGGGACAGATTATTCACCCCTCCACTTT.